This record covers a single TCR beta chain. The antigen is unknown. The data originate from a study of OX40 agonist ivuxolimab in advanced cancers. Findings of the study overall: Dose levels from 0.1 to 3.0 mg/kg saw CD4+ and CD8+ blood T cells expand clonally by week 6.

Measured with immunoSEQ multiplex PCR; TCRdb has only the in-frame clones, and not every one. This table holds about 50,000 clones, around 90% found once. There are 13 residues in the CDR3. Unmatched junction bases numbered 7, after V lost 6 bases and J lost 3 bases. Germline V gene sequence: CDR1 GTSNPN, CDR2 SVGIG (reference sequence). Sequencing used CD4+ or CD8+ T cells sorted from blood, obtained in a trial of the OX40 agonist ivuxolimab. The receptor was isolated from an adult with an advanced solid tumor such as melanoma, head and neck, liver or kidney cancer. The rearrangement joins TRBV30 to TRBJ1-2; 7 positions match TRBD1. The CDR3 reads CACKGGGDYGYTF. For the CDR3, the DNA is TGTGCCTGCAAAGGAGGGGGCGACTATGGCTACACCTTC.